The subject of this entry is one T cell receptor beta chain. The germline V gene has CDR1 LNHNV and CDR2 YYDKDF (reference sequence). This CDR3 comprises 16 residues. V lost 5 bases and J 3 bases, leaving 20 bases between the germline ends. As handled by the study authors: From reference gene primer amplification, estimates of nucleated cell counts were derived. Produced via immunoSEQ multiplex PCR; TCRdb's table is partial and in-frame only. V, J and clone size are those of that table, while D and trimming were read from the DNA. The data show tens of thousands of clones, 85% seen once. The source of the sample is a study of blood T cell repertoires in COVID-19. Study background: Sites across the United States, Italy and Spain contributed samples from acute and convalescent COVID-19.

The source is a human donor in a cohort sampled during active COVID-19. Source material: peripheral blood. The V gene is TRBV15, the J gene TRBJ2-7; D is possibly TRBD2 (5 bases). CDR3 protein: CATSSQVSRGGYEQYF. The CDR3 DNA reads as TGTGCCACCAGCTCCCAGGTGTCACGGGGTGGCTACGAGCAGTACTTC.